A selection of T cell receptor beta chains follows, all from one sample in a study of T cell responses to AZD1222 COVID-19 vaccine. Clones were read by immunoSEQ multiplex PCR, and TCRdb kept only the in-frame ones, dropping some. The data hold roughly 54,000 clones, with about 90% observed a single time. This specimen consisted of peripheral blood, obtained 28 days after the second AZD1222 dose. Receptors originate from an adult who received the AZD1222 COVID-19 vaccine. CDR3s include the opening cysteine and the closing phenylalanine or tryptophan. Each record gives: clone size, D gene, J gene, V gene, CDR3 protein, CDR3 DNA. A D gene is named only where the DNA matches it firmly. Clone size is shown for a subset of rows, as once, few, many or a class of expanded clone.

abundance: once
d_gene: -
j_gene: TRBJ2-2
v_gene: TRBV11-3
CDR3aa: CASSPDSVNTGELFF
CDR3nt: TGTGCCAGCAGCCCGGACAGTGTCAACACCGGGGAGCTGTTTTTT

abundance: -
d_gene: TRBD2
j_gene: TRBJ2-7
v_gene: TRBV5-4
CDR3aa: CASSPGLAGVAHEQYF
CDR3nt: TGTGCCAGCAGCCCGGGACTAGCGGGAGTAGCCCACGAGCAGTACTTC

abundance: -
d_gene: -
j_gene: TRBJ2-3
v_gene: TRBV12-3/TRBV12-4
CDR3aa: CASSPGEADTQYF
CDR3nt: TGTGCCAGCAGCCCTGGAGAGGCAGATACGCAGTATTTT

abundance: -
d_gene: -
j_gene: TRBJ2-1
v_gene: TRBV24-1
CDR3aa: CATSETRSKGFEQFF
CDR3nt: TGTGCCACCAGTGAAACTCGCTCCAAGGGGTTTGAGCAGTTCTTC

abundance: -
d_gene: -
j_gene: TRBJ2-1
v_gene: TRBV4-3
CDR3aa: CASSQDPRSPYNEQFF
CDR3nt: TGCGCCAGCAGCCAAGATCCAAGGTCCCCGTACAATGAGCAGTTCTTC

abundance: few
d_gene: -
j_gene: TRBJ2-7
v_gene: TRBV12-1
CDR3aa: CASSFDGPPVREQYF
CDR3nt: TGTGCCAGCAGCTTTGACGGCCCCCCGGTGCGCGAGCAGTACTTC

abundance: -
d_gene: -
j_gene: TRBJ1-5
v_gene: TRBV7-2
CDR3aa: CASSPGYSAVPQHF
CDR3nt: TGTGCCAGCAGCCCGGGATATTCTGCGGTCCCCCAGCATTTT

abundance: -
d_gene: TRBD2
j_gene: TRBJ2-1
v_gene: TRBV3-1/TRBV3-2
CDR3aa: CASSPGLALYNEQFF
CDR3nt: TGTGCCAGCAGCCCGGGACTAGCGCTATACAATGAGCAGTTCTTC

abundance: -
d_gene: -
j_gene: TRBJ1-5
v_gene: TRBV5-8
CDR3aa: CASSWGRMSSGNQPQHF
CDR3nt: TGTGCCAGCAGCTGGGGACGGATGAGCTCTGGCAATCAGCCCCAGCATTTT

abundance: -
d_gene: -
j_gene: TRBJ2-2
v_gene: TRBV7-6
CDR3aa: CASSFSPGNPPGELFF
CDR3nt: TGTGCCAGCAGCTTTTCGCCCGGGAACCCCCCCGGGGAGCTGTTTTTT

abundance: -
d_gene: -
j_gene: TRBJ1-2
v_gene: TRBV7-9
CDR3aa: CASSLNSNYGYTF
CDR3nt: TGTGCCAGCAGCTTAAACAGCAACTATGGCTACACCTTC

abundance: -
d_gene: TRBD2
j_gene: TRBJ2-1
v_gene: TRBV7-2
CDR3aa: CASSLHPSGGNEQFF
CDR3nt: TGTGCCAGCAGCCTCCACCCGTCGGGGGGAAATGAGCAGTTCTTC

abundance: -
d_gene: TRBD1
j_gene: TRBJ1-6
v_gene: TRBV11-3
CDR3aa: CASSLEGTENSPLHF
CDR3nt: TGTGCCAGCAGCTTAGAAGGGACAGAGAATTCACCCCTCCACTTT

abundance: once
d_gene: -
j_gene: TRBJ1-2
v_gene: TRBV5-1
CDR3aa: CASSLDRVGYTF
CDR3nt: TGCGCCAGCAGCTTGGACAGGGTCGGCTACACCTTC

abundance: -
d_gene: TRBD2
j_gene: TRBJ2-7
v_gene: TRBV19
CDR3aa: CASRPTSGSYEQYF
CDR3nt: TGTGCCAGTAGACCGACTAGCGGGAGTTACGAGCAGTACTTC

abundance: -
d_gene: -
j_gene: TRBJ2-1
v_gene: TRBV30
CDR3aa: CACSFRWSEQFF
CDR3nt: TGTGCCTGCTCTTTTCGATGGAGTGAGCAGTTCTTC

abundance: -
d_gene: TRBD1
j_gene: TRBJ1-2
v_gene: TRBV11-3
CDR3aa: CASSLTGVWGYTF
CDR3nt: TGTGCCAGCAGCTTGACAGGGGTTTGGGGCTACACCTTC

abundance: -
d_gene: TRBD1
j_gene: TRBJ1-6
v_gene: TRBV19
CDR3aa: CASKSGTGSPPLHF
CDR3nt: TGTGCCAGTAAATCTGGGACAGGGAGTCCACCCCTCCACTTT

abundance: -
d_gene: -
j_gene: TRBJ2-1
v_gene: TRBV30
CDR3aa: CAWSVRVGREQFF
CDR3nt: TGTGCCTGGAGTGTACGGGTGGGACGTGAGCAGTTCTTC

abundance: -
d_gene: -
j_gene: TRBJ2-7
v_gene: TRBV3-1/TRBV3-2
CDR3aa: CASSKGVLGYEQYF
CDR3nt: TGTGCCAGCAGCAAAGGGGTCCTAGGTTACGAGCAGTACTTC

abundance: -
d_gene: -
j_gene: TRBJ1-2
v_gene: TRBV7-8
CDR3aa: CASSFGGARNYGYTF
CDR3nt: TGTGCCAGCAGCTTCGGGGGAGCCCGTAACTATGGCTACACCTTC

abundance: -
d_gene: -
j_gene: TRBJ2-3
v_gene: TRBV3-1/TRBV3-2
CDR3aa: CASRPQGPCSTDTQYF
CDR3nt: TGTGCCAGCAGACCTCAGGGTCCCTGTAGCACAGATACGCAGTATTTT

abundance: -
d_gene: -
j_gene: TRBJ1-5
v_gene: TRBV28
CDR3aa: CASSPFNQPQHF
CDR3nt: TGTGCCAGCAGTCCGTTTAATCAGCCCCAGCATTTT

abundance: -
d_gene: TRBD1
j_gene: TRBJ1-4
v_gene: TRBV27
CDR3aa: CASSSHRDSFNEKLFF
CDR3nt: TGTGCCAGCAGTTCTCACCGGGACAGCTTTAATGAAAAACTGTTTTTT

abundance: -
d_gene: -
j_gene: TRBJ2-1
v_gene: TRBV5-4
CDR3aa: CASSSTGTLLLEQFF
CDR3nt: TGTGCCAGCAGCAGCACCGGGACCCTACTCCTGGAGCAGTTCTTC

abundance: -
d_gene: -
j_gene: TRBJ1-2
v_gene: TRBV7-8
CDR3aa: CASSLAGDPYGYTF
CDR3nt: TGTGCCAGCAGCTTAGCGGGAGACCCCTATGGCTACACCTTC

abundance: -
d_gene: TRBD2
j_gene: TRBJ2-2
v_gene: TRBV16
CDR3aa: CASSQSAGGGTGELFF
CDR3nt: TGTGCCAGCAGCCAATCGGCGGGAGGAGGTACCGGGGAGCTGTTTTTT

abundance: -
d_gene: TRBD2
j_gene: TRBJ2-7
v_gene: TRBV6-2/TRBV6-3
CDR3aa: CASSRTTSVYEQYF
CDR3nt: TGTGCCAGCAGTCGTACGACTAGCGTATACGAGCAGTACTTC

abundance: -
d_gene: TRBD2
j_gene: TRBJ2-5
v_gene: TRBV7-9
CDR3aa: CASSRGTSGKETQYF
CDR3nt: TGTGCCAGCAGCCGGGGGACTAGCGGGAAGGAGACCCAGTACTTC

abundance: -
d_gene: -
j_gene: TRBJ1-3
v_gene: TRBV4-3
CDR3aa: CASSPQGSGNTIYF
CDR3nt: TGCGCCAGCAGCCCTCAGGGCTCTGGAAACACCATATATTTT

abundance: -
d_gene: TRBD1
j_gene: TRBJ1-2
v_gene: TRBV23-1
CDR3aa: CASSHPGTGTYGYTF
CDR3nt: TGCGCCAGCAGTCATCCAGGGACAGGGACCTATGGCTACACCTTC

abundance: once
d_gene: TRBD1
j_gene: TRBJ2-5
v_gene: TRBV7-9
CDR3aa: CASSPPGQGWETQYF
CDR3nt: TGTGCCAGCAGCCCTCCGGGACAGGGCTGGGAGACCCAGTACTTC

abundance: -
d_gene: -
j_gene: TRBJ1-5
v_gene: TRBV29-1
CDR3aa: CSVKNINQPQHF
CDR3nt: TGCAGCGTTAAAAACATCAATCAGCCCCAGCATTTT

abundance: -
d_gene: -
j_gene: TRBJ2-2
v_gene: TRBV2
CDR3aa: CASRRDRTGELFF
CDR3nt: TGTGCCAGCCGGAGGGATCGAACCGGGGAGCTGTTTTTT

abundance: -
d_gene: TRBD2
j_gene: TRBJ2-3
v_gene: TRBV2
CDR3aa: CASSKGLAGSTDTQYF
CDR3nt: TGTGCCAGCAGTAAGGGACTAGCGGGAAGCACAGATACGCAGTATTTT

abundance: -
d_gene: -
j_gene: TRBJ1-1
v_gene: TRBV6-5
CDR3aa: CASSYPIGEAFF
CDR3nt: TGTGCCAGCAGTTACCCCATAGGGGAAGCTTTCTTT